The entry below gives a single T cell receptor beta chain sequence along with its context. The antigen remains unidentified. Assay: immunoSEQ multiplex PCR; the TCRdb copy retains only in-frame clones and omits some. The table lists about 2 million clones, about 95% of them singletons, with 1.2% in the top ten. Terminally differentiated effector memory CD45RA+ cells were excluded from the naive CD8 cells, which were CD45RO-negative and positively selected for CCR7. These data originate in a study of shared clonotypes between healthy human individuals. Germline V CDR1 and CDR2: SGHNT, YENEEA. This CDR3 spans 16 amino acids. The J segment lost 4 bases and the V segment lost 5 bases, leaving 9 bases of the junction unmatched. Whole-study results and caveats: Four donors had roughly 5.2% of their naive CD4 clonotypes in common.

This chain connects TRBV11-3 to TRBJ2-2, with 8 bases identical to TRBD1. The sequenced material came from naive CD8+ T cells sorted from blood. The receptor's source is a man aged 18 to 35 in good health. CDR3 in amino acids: CASSLLTGDVTGELFF. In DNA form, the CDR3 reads TGTGCCAGCAGCCTCCTGACAGGGGATGTCACCGGGGAGCTGTTTTTT.